This entry is about one TCR beta chain. As yet, its antigen is unknown. The data were taken from a study of OX40 agonist ivuxolimab in advanced cancers. Study-wide background: Ivuxolimab, an antibody that agonizes OX40 (CD134), was administered to the patients. Patients got intravenous ivuxolimab at 0.01 to 10 mg/kg every 2 weeks.

Germline loops: CDR1 KGHSH, CDR2 LQKENI. CDR3 size: 14 residues. Deletions cut 1 base from V and 5 bases from J, with 9 bases between. Study-level points and caveats: Low normalized clonal expansion also occurred in some nonresponding patients.

TCRdb keeps only in-frame clones here, not all; method: immunoSEQ multiplex PCR. The profile shows approximately 84,000 clones, approximately 84% of them singletons. The origin of this receptor is an adult with an advanced solid tumor such as melanoma, head and neck, liver or kidney cancer. Specimen: CD4+ or CD8+ T cells sorted from blood, collected in a trial of the OX40 agonist ivuxolimab. The rearrangement joins TRBV18 to TRBJ2-1, with D perhaps matching TRBD1 (5 bases). CDR3 in amino acids: CASSPRDRNNEQFF. The CDR3 bases are TGTGCCAGCTCACCACGAGACAGAAACAATGAGCAGTTCTTC.